Listed here are 14 T cell receptor beta chains from one sample, sequenced in a study of blood T cell repertoires in COVID-19. TCRdb's table, derived via immunoSEQ multiplex PCR, lists solely in-frame clones and lacks some. The sample holds about 190,000 clones, about 86% seen once. The specimen was peripheral blood. The receptors were gathered from a woman between 65 and 79 years old with COVID-19, enrolled during active disease.

The chain is built from TRBV19 and TRBJ1-1; D unresolved. Germline lookup yields CDR1 LNHDA and CDR2 SQIVND (reference sequence). The CDR3 has 16 amino acids. V gave up 5 bases and J gave up 0 bases, with 16 bases separating them. CDR3 DNA: TGTGCCAGTAGTCTGCCACGGGAGAGGGTGAACACTGAAGCTTTCTTT. Translation gives CASSLPRERVNTEAFF.

The J gene is TRBJ2-5, the V gene TRBV7-2, with D possibly being TRBD1 (5 bases). The CDR3 runs to 16 residues. In germline, CDR1 is SGHTA, CDR2 FQGNSA. The V end was cut by 0 bases, the J end by 1 base, with 12 bases between. The CDR3 loop is CASSLAPTAFQETQYF. The CDR3 DNA is TGTGCCAGCAGCTTAGCCCCGACAGCCTTCCAAGAGACCCAGTACTTC.

The genes are TRBV7-2 and TRBJ1-3; 7 nucleotides align to TRBD1. The length of the CDR3 is 15 residues. Germline lookup yields CDR1 SGHTA and CDR2 FQGNSA. With 5 bases clipped from V and 7 bases from J, the junction kept 11 bases outside the gene matches. The CDR3 loop reads CASSQGQSRWNTIYF. CDR3 bases: TGTGCCAGCAGCCAGGGACAGAGCCGGTGGAACACCATATATTTT.

V gene TRBV21-1 combines with J gene TRBJ1-1. TRBV21-1 is reported as a pseudogene. This CDR3 comprises 11 residues. In DNA, the CDR3 is TGTGCCAGCAGCAAAGGGCGGATAGCTTTCTTT. Protein: CASSKGRIAFF.

This chain joins TRBV7-3 and TRBJ2-1, with 7 bases matching TRBD2. Germline CDR1 SGHTA, CDR2 FQGTGA. Trimming at V came to 1 base and at J to 3 bases, leaving 3 bases not matched to a gene. The CDR3 is 15 amino acids. CDR3: CASSLMRTSYNEQFF. The CDR3 DNA reads as TGTGCCAGCAGCTTAATGCGGACTAGCTACAATGAGCAGTTCTTC.

The chain uses TRBV9 and TRBJ2-4; 7 bases are shared with TRBD2. The CDR3 is made up of 15 amino acids. V lost 4 bases and J lost 7; bases outside the gene matches: 11. Germline CDR1 and CDR2: SGDLS and YYNGEE. DNA for the CDR3: TGTGCCAGCAGCCCACTACACGCGGGAGAGAACATTCAGTACTTC. Residues: CASSPLHAGENIQYF.

V gene TRBV28 combines with J gene TRBJ2-7; a weak D match, TRBD1 (6 bases). Germline-derived CDR1 and CDR2 are MDHEN and SYDVKM. This CDR3 contains 14 residues. The V and J ends lost 5 bases and 5 bases respectively, with 16 bases between them. CDR3 sequence (DNA): TGTGCCAGCAGTCCTGCAGGGGAGCTCCACGAGCAGTACTTC. It encodes CASSPAGELHEQYF.

The chain recombines TRBV6-5 with TRBJ1-2, with a possible D match to TRBD1 (5 bases). Trimming cost V 6 bases and J 7 bases, with 15 bases left between them. The CDR3 sequence is 13 residues long. The germline gives CDR1 MNHEY, CDR2 SVGAGI. CDR3 in amino acids: CASSPGGTAGYTF. As DNA, the CDR3 is TGTGCCAGCAGCCCCGGAGGGACGGCTGGCTACACCTTC.

This sequence joins TRBV27 and TRBJ2-1; 10 nucleotides line up with TRBD2. The CDR3 has 20 residues. Germline V gives CDR1 MNHEY, CDR2 SMNVEV (reference sequence). After removal of 2 bases from V and 8 bases from J, the junction contained 21 bases not matched to a gene. CDR3 in DNA: TGTGCCAGCAGTTTAAAAGTAATCGGGATACCCCTAGCGGGAGTAGATGAGCAGTTCTTC. It is translated as CASSLKVIGIPLAGVDEQFF.

This chain joins TRBV7-3 and TRBJ2-6; maybe TRBD1 (6 bases). Deletions cut 5 bases from V and 4 bases from J, with 15 bases between. The CDR3 extends over 16 amino acids. Germline V gene sequence: CDR1 SGHTA, CDR2 FQGTGA. In DNA form, the CDR3 reads TGTGCCAGCAGCCCGCAGTGGGGGCCCGGGGCCAACGTCCTGACTTTC. It yields the protein CASSPQWGPGANVLTF.

The CDR3 DNA follows: TGTGCCAGCAGCCAGCCATCCGGGACAGGGGGCTACGAGCAGTACTTC. Translation: CASSQPSGTGGYEQYF. The rearrangement links TRBV3-1 (or the pseudogene TRBV3-2) to TRBJ2-7; the match to TRBD1 covers 11 bases. V dropped 3 bases and J dropped 3; count of bases not matched to a gene: 7. The CDR3 contains 16 residues. The germline V gene has CDR1 LGHDT and CDR2 YNNKEL (reference sequence).

The genes are TRBV15 and TRBJ1-5, with TRBD1 matching 8 bases. Looked up from germline, CDR1 is LNHNV and CDR2 is YYDKDF (reference sequence). J lost 7 bases, V lost 1 base, and 3 bases had no gene match. The CDR3 extends over 14 amino acids. The CDR3 loop is CATSRVTGGQPQHF. CDR3 nucleotide sequence: TGTGCCACCAGCAGAGTTACAGGGGGACAGCCCCAGCATTTT.

The chain combines TRBV3-1 (or the pseudogene TRBV3-2) with TRBJ1-3; 7 bases line up with TRBD1. This CDR3 is 16 amino acids long. The V segment lost 4 bases and the J segment 7 bases; nucleotides outside the gene matches: 13. The germline V gene has CDR1 LGHDT and CDR2 YNNKEL (reference sequence). The DNA for the CDR3 is TGTGCCAGCAGCCTCACATCAGGGGGTGCCCGGAACACCATATATTTT. Translation gives CASSLTSGGARNTIYF.

The chain links TRBV3-1 (or the pseudogene TRBV3-2) to TRBJ1-6; 7 bases line up with TRBD1. Trimming cost V 0 bases and J 7 bases; bases outside gene matches: 0. The CDR3 loop spans 14 amino acids. Germline V gene lookup returns CDR1 LGHDT and CDR2 YNNKEL (reference sequence). Written as DNA, the CDR3 is TGTGCCAGCAGCCAAGAACAGGGGAATTCACCCCTCCACTTT. Translated: CASSQEQGNSPLHF.